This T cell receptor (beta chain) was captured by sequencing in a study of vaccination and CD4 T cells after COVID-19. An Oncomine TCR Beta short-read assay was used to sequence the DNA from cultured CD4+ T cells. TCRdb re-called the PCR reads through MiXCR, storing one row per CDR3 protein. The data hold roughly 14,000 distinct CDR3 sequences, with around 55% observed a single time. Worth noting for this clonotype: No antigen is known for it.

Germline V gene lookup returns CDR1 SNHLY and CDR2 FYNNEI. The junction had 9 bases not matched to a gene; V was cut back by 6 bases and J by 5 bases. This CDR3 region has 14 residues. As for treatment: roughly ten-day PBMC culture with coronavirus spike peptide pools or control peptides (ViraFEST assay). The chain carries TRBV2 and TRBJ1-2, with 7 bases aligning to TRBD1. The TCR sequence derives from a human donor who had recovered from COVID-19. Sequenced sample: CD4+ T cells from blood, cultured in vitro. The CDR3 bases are TGTGCCAGCAGAGAAAGACAGGGAACTTATGGCTACACCTTC. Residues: CASRERQGTYGYTF.